This TCR beta chain was sequenced for a study of cytomegalovirus exposure and HLA in healthy donors. General observations from the study: TCR sequences were mostly rare, though some public TCRs occurred in many donors. In the 130 or so validation repertoires, about 95% of cluster scores exceeded 0, per a later analysis. A list of 164 TCR beta chains associated with cytomegalovirus was given. As was reported, the classifier diagnosed cytomegalovirus status with high specificity and sensitivity.

Using immunoSEQ multiplex PCR, the repertoire was profiled, and TCRdb retains in-frame clones only, with some absent. This table has 240,000 or so clones, 86% appearing once. As to this clone: Its specificity is not known.

The V gene end was trimmed by 6 bases and the J gene end by 3 bases; junction bases not matched to a gene: 6. Germline V gene data show CDR1 as SGHAT and CDR2 as FQDESV (reference sequence). The CDR3 consists of 14 residues. Sequencing input: PBMCs. This chain joins TRBV11-1 and TRBJ2-3, with 7 bases identical to TRBD1. This TCR was recovered from a young woman in good health and CMV-seropositive. The CDR3 bases are TGTGCCAGCAGGCCCGGGACAGAGACAGATACGCAGTATTTT. Its translation is CASRPGTETDTQYF.